This entry describes one TCR beta chain. Deletions cut 3 bases from V and 3 bases from J, with 15 bases between. This CDR3 has 15 residues. From germline, CDR1 is SEHNR and CDR2 FQNEAQ (reference sequence). Here immunoSEQ multiplex PCR was the method, and the copy in TCRdb shows in-frame clones only, minus some. The data contain approximately 94,000 clones, roughly 84% of them singletons. This specimen comes from a study of PD-L1 blockade in urothelial cancer. Study-wide context: About 90% of the 29 patients were males with bladder-origin urothelial cancer. A median of approximately 150,000 T cells was found in the blood samples. Analyses were performed on blood at 3 weeks after treatment start (the second dose) and at 6 weeks. As for prior chemotherapy regimens, patients had received 0 to 3.

Time point reported: pretreatment peripheral blood. This rearrangement joins TRBV7-9 to TRBJ2-7, with D uncertain. This specimen consisted of PBMCs, obtained around atezolizumab (anti-PD-L1) treatment. This receptor was obtained from a man aged 55 to 69 with urothelial cancer. The CDR3 reads CASSLPGKGHYEQYF. Here the CDR3 DNA reads TGTGCCAGCAGCTTGCCAGGTAAAGGTCACTACGAGCAGTACTTC.